This T cell receptor beta chain is from a study of technical replicates of blood from a few donors. V was trimmed by 0 bases and J by 3 bases, leaving 5 bases between them. The CDR3 has 13 residues. Germline-derived CDR1 and CDR2 are MGHRA and YSYEKL. Judged by abundance, this clone is medium-sized. Assay: immunoSEQ multiplex PCR; the TCRdb copy retains only in-frame clones and omits some. The profile shows about 88,000 clones, under 95% of them singletons. The receptor's source is a human donor in good health. The chain recombines TRBV4-1 with TRBJ1-2, with D uncertain. Specimen: T cells isolated from PBMCs. CDR3 DNA: TGCGCCAGCAGCCAAGATCGTGACTATGGCTACACCTTC. It is translated as CASSQDRDYGYTF.